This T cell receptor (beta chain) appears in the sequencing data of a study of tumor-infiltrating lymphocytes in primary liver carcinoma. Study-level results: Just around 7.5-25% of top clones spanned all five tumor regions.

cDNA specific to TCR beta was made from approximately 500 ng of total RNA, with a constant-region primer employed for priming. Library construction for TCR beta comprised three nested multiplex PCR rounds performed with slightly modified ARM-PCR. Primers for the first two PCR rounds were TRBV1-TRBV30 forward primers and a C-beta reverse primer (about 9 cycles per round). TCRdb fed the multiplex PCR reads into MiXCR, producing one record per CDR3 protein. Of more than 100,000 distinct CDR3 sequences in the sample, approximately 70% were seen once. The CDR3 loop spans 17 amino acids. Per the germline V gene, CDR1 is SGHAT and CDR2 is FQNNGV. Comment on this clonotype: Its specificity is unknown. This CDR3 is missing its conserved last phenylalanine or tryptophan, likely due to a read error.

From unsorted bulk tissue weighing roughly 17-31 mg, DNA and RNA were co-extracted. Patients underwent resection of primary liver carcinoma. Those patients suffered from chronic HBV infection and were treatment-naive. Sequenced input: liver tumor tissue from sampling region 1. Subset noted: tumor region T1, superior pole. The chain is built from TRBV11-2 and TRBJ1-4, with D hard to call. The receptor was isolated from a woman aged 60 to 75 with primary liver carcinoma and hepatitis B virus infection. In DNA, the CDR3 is TGTGCCAACAGCTTAGTGGTGGAGACGAGGACTAATGAAAAACTGTTTATT. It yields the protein CANSLVVETRTNEKLFI.